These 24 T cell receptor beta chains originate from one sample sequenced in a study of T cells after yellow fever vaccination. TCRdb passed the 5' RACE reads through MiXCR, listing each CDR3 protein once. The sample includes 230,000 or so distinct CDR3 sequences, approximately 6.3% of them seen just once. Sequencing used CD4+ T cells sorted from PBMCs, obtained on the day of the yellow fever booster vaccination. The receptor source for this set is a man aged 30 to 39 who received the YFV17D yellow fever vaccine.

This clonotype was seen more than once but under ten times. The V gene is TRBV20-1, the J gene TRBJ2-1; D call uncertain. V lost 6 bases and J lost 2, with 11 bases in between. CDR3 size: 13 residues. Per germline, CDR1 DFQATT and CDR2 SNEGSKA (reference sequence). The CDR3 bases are TGCAGTGCCACGTTTACAACCTACAATGAGCAGTTCTTC. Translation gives CSATFTTYNEQFF.

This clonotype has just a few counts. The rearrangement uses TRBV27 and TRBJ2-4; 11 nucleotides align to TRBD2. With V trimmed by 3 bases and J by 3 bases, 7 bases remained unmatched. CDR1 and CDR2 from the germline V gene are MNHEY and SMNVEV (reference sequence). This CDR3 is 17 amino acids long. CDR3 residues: CASSFGLAGGGKNIQYF. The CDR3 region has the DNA TGTGCCAGCAGTTTCGGGCTAGCGGGAGGTGGCAAAAACATTCAGTACTTC.

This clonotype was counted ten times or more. CDR3 region: CASSSGVRGVGTGELFF. The CDR3 DNA follows: TGTGCCAGCAGCTCGGGGGTCCGGGGAGTGGGTACCGGGGAGCTGTTTTTT. The V and J genes are TRBV7-3 and TRBJ2-2, with D possibly being TRBD2 (6 bases). There are 17 residues in the CDR3. Germline CDR1 reads SGHTA; CDR2 reads FQGTGA. V lost 4 bases and J 5 bases, leaving 20 bases between the germline ends.

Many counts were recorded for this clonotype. The CDR3 reads CSARRDTSYNEQFF. The CDR3 DNA follows: TGCAGTGCTAGAAGAGACACCTCCTACAATGAGCAGTTCTTC. The chain carries TRBV20-1 and TRBJ2-1; D gene uncertain. Trimming took 2 bases from V and 0 from J, leaving 8 bases between them. This CDR3 has 14 residues. Per germline, CDR1 DFQATT and CDR2 SNEGSKA (reference sequence).

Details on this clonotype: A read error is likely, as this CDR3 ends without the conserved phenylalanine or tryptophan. In nucleotides, the CDR3 is TGCAGTGCTAGAAAGGGTGGTGAAAAACTGTTTATT. It codes for CSARKGGEKLFI. The chain uses TRBV20-1 and TRBJ1-4; D unresolved. The germline CDR1 and CDR2 sequences are DFQATT and SNEGSKA (reference sequence). V shed 2 bases and J shed 7 bases, with 8 bases lying between them. This CDR3 region has 12 residues.

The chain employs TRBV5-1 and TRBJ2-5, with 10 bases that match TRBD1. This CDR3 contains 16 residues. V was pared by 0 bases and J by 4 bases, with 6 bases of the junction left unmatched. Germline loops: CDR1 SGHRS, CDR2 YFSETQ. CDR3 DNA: TGCGCCAGCAGCTTGGGACAGGGGGCGAGAAGAGAGACCCAGTACTTC. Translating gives CASSLGQGARRETQYF. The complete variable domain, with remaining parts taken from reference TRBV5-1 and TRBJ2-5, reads KAGVTQTPRYLIKTRGQQVTLSCSPISGHRSVSWYQQTPGQGLQFLFEYFSETQRNKGNFPGRFSGRQFSNSRSEMNVSTLELGDSALYLCASSLGQGARRETQYFGPGTRLLVL.

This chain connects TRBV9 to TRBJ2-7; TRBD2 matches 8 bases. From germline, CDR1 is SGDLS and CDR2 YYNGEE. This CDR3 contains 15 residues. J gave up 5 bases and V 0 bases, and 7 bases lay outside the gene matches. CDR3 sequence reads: CASSVGGSGSHEQYF. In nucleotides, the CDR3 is TGTGCCAGCAGCGTAGGTGGGAGCGGGAGCCACGAGCAGTACTTC.

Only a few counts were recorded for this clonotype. The DNA for the CDR3 is TGTGCCAGCAGCCTCGGAGGCGGATCGAACACTGAAGCTTTCTTT. Its protein is CASSLGGGSNTEAFF. This rearrangement joins TRBV7-3 to TRBJ1-1; no clear D. The CDR3 length is 15 residues. Deletions cut 5 bases from V and 1 base from J, with 14 bases between. The germline gives CDR1 SGHTA, CDR2 FQGTGA. Drawing the rest from reference TRBV7-3 and TRBJ1-1, the complete variable domain is GAGVSQTPSNKVTEKGKYVELRCDPISGHTALYWYRQSLGQGPEFLIYFQGTGAADDSGLPNDRFFAVRPEGSVSTLKIQRTERGDSAVYLCASSLGGGSNTEAFFGQGTRLTVV.

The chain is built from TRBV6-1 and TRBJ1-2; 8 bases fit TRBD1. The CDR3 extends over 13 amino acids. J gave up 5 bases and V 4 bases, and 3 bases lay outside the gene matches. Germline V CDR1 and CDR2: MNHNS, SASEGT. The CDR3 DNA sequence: TGTGCCAGCAGTGGGGGACAGGCGTATGGCTACACCTTC. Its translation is CASSGGQAYGYTF.

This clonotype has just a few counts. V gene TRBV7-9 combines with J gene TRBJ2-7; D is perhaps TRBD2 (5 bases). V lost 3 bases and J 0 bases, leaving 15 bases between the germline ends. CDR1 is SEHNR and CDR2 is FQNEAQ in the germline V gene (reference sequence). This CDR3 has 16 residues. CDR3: CASSFEWRASSYEQYF. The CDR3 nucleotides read TGTGCCAGCAGCTTTGAGTGGCGGGCGAGCTCCTACGAGCAGTACTTC.

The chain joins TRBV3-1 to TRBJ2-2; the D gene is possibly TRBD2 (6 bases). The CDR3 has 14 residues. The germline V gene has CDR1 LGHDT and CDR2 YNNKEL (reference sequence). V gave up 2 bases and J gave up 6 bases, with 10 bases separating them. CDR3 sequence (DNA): TGTGCCAGCAGCCAATCAGCGGGTCCCGGGGAGCTGTTTTTT. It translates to CASSQSAGPGELFF. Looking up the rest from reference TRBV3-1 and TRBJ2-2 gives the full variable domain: DTAVSQTPKYLVTQMGNDKSIKCEQNLGHDTMYWYKQDSKKFLKIMFSYNNKELIINETVPNRFSPKSPDKAHLNLHINSLELGDSAVYFCASSQSAGPGELFFGEGSRLTVL.

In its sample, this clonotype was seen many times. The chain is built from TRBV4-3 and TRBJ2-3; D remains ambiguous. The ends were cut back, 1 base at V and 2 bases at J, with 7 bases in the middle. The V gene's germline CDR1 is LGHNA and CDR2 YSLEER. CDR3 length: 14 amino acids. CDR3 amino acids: CASSQGLATDTQYF. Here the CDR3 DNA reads TGCGCCAGCAGCCAAGGCCTCGCCACAGATACGCAGTATTTT.

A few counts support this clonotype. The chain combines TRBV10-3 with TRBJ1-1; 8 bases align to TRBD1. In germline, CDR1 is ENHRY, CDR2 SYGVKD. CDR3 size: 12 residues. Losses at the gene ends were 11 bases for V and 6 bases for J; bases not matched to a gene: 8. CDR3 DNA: TGTGCCGCTACAGGGGGGAGCGCTGAAGCTTTCTTT. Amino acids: CAATGGSAEAFF.

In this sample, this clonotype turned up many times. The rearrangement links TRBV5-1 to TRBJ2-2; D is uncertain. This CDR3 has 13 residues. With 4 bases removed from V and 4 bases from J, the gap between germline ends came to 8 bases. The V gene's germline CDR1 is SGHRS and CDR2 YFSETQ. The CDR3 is CASSERLTGELFF. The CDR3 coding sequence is TGCGCCAGCAGCGAGCGCCTCACCGGGGAGCTGTTTTTT.

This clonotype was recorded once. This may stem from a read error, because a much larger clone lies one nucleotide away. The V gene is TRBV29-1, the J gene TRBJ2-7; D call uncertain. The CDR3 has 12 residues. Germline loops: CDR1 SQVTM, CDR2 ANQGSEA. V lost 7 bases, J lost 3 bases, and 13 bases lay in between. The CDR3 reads CSARGRFYEQYF. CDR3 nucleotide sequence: TGCAGCGCTAGAGGACGGTTCTACGAGCAGTACTTC.

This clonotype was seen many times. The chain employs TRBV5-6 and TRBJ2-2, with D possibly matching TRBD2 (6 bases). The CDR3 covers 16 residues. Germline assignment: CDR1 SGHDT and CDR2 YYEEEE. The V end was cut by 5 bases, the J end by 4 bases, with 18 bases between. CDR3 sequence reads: CASRMGLSQSTGELFF. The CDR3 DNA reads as TGTGCCAGCAGGATGGGACTTAGTCAGAGCACCGGGGAGCTGTTTTTT.

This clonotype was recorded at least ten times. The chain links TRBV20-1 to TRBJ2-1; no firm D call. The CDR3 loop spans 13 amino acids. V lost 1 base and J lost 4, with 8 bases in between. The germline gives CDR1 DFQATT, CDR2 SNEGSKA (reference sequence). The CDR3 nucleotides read TGCAGTGCTAGAGCGTCGGTTTACAATGAGCAGTTCTTC. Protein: CSARASVYNEQFF.

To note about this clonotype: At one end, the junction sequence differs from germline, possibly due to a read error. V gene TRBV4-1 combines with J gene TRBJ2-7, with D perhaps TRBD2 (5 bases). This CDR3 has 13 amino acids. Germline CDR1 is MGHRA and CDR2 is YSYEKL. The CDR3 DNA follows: TGTGCCAGCGGCACTGTGCTCTCCTACGAGCAGTACTTC. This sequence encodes CASGTVLSYEQYF.

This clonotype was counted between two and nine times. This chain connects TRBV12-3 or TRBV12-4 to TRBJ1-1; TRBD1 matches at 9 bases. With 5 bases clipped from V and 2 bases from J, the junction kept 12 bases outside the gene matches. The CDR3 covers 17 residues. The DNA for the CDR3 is TGTGCCAGCAGTGGGGGGGGGACAGGGTCGATTAACACTGAAGCTTTCTTT. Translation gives CASSGGGTGSINTEAFF.

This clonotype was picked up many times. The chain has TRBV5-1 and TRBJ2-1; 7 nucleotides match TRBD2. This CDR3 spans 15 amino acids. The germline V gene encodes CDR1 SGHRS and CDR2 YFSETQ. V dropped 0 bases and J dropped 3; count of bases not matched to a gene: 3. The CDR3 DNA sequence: TGCGCCAGCAGCTTGGAGGCGGGGGACTACAATGAGCAGTTCTTC. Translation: CASSLEAGDYNEQFF.

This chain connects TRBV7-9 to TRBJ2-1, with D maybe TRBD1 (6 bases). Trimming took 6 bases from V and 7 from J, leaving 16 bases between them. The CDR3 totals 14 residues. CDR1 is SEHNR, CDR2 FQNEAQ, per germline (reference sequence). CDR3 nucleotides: TGTGCCAGCAGTACCCTTAACAGGGCAAATGAGCAGTTCTTC. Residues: CASSTLNRANEQFF.

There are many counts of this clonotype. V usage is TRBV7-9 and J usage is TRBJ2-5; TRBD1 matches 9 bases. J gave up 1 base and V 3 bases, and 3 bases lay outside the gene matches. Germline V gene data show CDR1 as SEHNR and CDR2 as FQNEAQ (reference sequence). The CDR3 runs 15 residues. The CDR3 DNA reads TGTGCCAGCAGCTTTGGACAGGGGTTCCAAGAGACCCAGTACTTC. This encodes CASSFGQGFQETQYF.

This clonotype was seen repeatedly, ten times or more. CDR3 protein: CASSLGREGTQYF. As DNA, the CDR3 is TGTGCCAGCAGCTTAGGGCGGGAGGGGACCCAGTACTTC. The chain couples TRBV7-2 to TRBJ2-5; 9 bases map to TRBD2. Per germline, CDR1 SGHTA and CDR2 FQGNSA. Trimming took 1 base from V and 7 from J; bases not matched to a gene: 1. The CDR3 spans 13 residues.

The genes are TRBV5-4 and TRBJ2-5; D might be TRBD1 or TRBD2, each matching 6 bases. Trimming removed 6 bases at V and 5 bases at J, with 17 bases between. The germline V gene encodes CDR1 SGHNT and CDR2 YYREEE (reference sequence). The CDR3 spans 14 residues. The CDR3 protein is CASKAMGGRETQYF. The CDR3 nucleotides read TGTGCCAGCAAAGCTATGGGGGGCCGGGAGACCCAGTACTTC.